This T cell receptor (beta chain) emerged from a study of CD8 T cells in Susac syndrome (dated by TCRdb to between 2017 and 2020). About the study as a whole: Among the sequenced Susac syndrome patients, 5 or 6 had clinically active disease and about eight were in clinical remission. The study compared CD8+ T cell repertoire clonality among around 11 healthy donors, around 14 Susac syndrome patients and approximately 16 multiple sclerosis patients. Repertoire sequencing was used to test whether CD8+ T cell activation and differentiation in Susac syndrome was antigen driven. At blood withdrawal, Susac syndrome patients were therapy-naive, treated with corticosteroids (with IVIg additionally given to some), or treated with IVIg alone.

About this clonotype: Its specific antigen is unknown. It has no much larger one-base neighbor in the sample; base qualities were not kept.

Spanning cysteine to phenylalanine, the CDR3 consists of 13 amino acids. CDR3 DNA only is kept here, 39 bases in frame from base 1. The germline V gene supplies CDR1 KGHDR and CDR2 SFDVKD. Cut back by 7 bases and 5 bases, the V and J ends lie 13 bases apart. RNA was extracted with the RNeasy kit and about 0.45 to 1 ug was reverse transcribed using random hexamers. The immunoSEQ multiplex PCR assay, covering 54 Vbeta and 13 Jbeta segments, was used to amplify TCR beta CDR3 regions. To correct PCR amplification bias, a synthetic template baseline was used for both primer optimization and computational correction. The paper's data handling went like this. Reads were annotated to V, D and J genes according to IMGT and were analyzed with immunoSEQ Analyzer, with only productive sequences retained. Clonality was calculated as one minus the Shannon entropy normalized by log2 of the number of productive unique sequences. For each patient and control, public and private clones were evaluated within the 100 most prevalent clones. Clones were defined as Susac-specific if absent from the healthy and MS cohorts, from 1052 published viral clones and from other ImmuneACCESS disease sequences. The public reads were reprocessed in TCRdb via fastp at Q25 and MiXCR, keeping in-frame beta chains. Rows are combined by CDR3 protein, so each entry shows the most common genes and DNA. Clone size and V and J calls follow TCRdb, not the original study. The sample table records 100,000 to 150,000 distinct CDR3 sequences; around 94% of these occur just once. The ten largest make up approximately 0.2% of the sample.

Peripheral blood CD8+ and CD4+ T cells from healthy donors, Susac syndrome patients and multiple sclerosis patients were profiled using high-throughput TCR beta sequencing. Susac syndrome patients met recently defined diagnostic criteria for definite or probable disease. Bulk CD8+ and CD4+ T cells were purified by magnetic negative isolation, while CD8+ TEMRA cells were enriched using FACS. Blood was drawn into EDTA tubes, processed within 24 hours, and PBMCs were isolated by density gradient centrifugation. PBMCs intended for TCR sequencing were cryopreserved in liquid nitrogen and were subsequently thawed in a 37 degrees C water bath. A purity of at least 90% was achieved for sorted or isolated CD4+, CD8+ and CD8+ TEMRA cells. Study-wide findings and limitations: Susac syndrome CD8+ repertoires showed clonal expansion, highest in CD8+ TEMRA cells and greater in clinically active than remitting patients. Approximately 15 Susac-specific public clones were identified in the total CD8+ repertoire, and roughly five Susac-specific public clones were identified in the CD8+ TEMRA repertoire. The study acknowledged that relatively few individuals were included in the TCR sequencing and HLA analysis.

The clonotype comes from a human donor with Susac syndrome. The V and J segments used are TRBV24-1 and TRBJ1-1, with no confident D gene call. The sequencing sample was made of CD8+ T cells from PBMCs. The sequence in DNA is TGTGCCACCAGCTCCGGGCCCGGGACTGAAGCTTTCTTT. It encodes CATSSGPGTEAFF.